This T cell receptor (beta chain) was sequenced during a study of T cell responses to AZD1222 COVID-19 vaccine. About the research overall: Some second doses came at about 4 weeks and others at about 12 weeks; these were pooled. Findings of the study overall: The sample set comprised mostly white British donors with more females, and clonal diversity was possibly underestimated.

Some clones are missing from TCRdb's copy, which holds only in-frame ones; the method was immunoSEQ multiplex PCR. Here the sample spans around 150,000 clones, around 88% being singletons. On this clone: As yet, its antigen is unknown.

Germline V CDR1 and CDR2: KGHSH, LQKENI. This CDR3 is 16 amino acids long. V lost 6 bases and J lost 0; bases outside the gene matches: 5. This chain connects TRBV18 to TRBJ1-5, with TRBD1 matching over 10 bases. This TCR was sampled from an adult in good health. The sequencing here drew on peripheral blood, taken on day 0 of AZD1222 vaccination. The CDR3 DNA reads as TGTGCCAGCTCGGACAGGGGGTTCTATAGCAATCAGCCCCAGCATTTT. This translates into CASSDRGFYSNQPQHF. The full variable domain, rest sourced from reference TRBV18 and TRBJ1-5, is NAGVMQNPRHLVRRRGQEARLRCSPMKGHSHVYWYRQLPEEGLKFMVYLQKENIIDESGMPKERFSAEFPKEGPSILRIQQVVRGDSAAYFCASSDRGFYSNQPQHFGDGTRLSIL.